The 32 T cell receptor beta chains below were found in one sample sequenced in a study of T-cell memory formation after mild COVID-19. TCRdb used MiXCR to reprocess the 5' RACE reads, holding one entry per CDR3 protein. The data show approximately 490,000 distinct CDR3 sequences, roughly 22% seen once. The sample comprised PBMCs or a T cell subset sorted from them (not recorded which). The receptors here all came from an adult woman who had mild COVID-19 (a few samples of this study predate the infection). Cell type and time point are not known.

The chain recombines TRBV9 with TRBJ2-7; D uncertain. This CDR3 spans 14 amino acids. CDR1 is SGDLS, CDR2 YYNGEE, per germline. V dropped 1 base and J dropped 2 bases, with 10 bases sitting between them. The CDR3 is CASSVLTGTYEQYF. The CDR3 coding sequence is TGTGCCAGCAGCGTACTGACTGGGACCTACGAGCAGTACTTC.

In its sample, this clonotype was seen a few times. The gene calls are TRBV23-1 and TRBJ2-3, with 8 bases that match TRBD2. TRBV23-1 is an ORF for which the function is uncertain. The CDR3 contains 17 residues. Losses at the gene ends were 2 bases for V and 2 bases for J; bases not matched to a gene: 9. CDR3 region: CASSQPGLGLDTDTQYF. CDR3 nucleotides: TGCGCCAGCAGTCAACCGGGACTAGGTTTAGACACAGATACGCAGTATTTT.

The V and J genes are TRBV29-1 and TRBJ2-1; D remains unclear. Germline V gene lookup returns CDR1 SQVTM and CDR2 ANQGSEA. The CDR3 runs 11 residues. The germline V and J ends were trimmed by 2 bases and 10 bases, with 9 bases remaining between them. The CDR3 loop is CSVEPPYEQFF. Here the CDR3 DNA reads TGCAGCGTTGAACCCCCGTACGAGCAGTTCTTC.

The chain combines TRBV6-6 with TRBJ2-7; D unresolved. CDR1 MNHNY and CDR2 SVGAGI come from the germline V gene (reference sequence). Trimming took 6 bases from V and 3 from J, leaving 9 bases between them. The length of the CDR3 is 12 residues. The CDR3, as DNA: TGTGCCAGCAGCCCTCTTCGCTACGAGCAGTACTTC. It yields the protein CASSPLRYEQYF.

This clonotype was found many times. This chain uses TRBV29-1 with TRBJ2-5; the match to TRBD2 covers 7 bases. Looked up from germline, CDR1 is SQVTM and CDR2 is ANQGSEA. This CDR3 region has 13 residues. V was clipped by 5 bases and J by 4 bases; unmatched bases: 7. The CDR3, as DNA: TGCAGCGTTTACGGGGGGAGTGGAGAGACCCAGTACTTC. As protein: CSVYGGSGETQYF.

The rearrangement joins TRBV3-1 to TRBJ2-7, with 8 bases matching TRBD2. Germline V gives CDR1 LGHDT, CDR2 YNNKEL (reference sequence). This CDR3 is built from 15 residues. V lost 1 base to trimming and J lost 6 bases; unmatched junction nucleotides: 8. The CDR3 reads CASSQVGAGVGEQYF. CDR3 DNA sequence: TGTGCCAGCAGCCAAGTAGGAGCGGGAGTGGGCGAGCAGTACTTC.

This clonotype came up a few times. The V and J genes are TRBV6-5 and TRBJ1-2; 9 bases map to TRBD1. The CDR3 length is 16 residues. V lost 4 bases, J lost 2 bases, and 8 bases stayed unmatched. Germline V CDR1 and CDR2: MNHEY, SVGAGI. CDR3 coding DNA: TGTGCCAGCAGTTCCTCCGGGACAGGGTGGAACTATGGCTACACCTTC. This codes for CASSSSGTGWNYGYTF.

Ten or more counts support this clonotype. The V and J genes are TRBV12-3 or TRBV12-4 and TRBJ1-2, with a possible D match to TRBD1 (6 bases). The V end lost 6 bases, the J end lost 4 bases, and 12 bases lay between the germline ends. CDR3 length equals 13 residues. The DNA of the CDR3 is TGTGCCAGCAGCCTCGGAGGGGGCTATGGCTACACCTTC. Its protein is CASSLGGGYGYTF.

This rearrangement joins TRBV3-1 to TRBJ1-4, with no clear D. This CDR3 region has 14 residues. Looked up from germline, CDR1 is LGHDT and CDR2 is YNNKEL (reference sequence). Trimming pared 0 bases from V and 6 bases from J, leaving 8 bases between. CDR3 nucleotides: TGTGCCAGCAGCCAAGATCGAAGGGATGAAAAACTGTTTTTT. It codes for CASSQDRRDEKLFF. The variable domain in full, with the rest retrieved from reference TRBV3-1 and TRBJ1-4, is DTAVSQTPKYLVTQMGNDKSIKCEQNLGHDTMYWYKQDSKKFLKIMFSYNNKELIINETVPNRFSPKSPDKAHLNLHINSLELGDSAVYFCASSQDRRDEKLFFGSGTQLSVL.

This clonotype was seen only a few times. The chain employs TRBV3-1 and TRBJ2-7, with 12 bases aligning to TRBD2. V trimming: 0 bases; J trimming: 3 bases; junction bases outside the gene matches: 9. The CDR3 extends over 18 amino acids. The germline CDR1 and CDR2 sequences are LGHDT and YNNKEL (reference sequence). The CDR3 spells CASSQDASGGAPIYEQYF. The CDR3 DNA reads TGTGCCAGCAGCCAAGACGCTAGCGGGGGGGCCCCCATCTACGAGCAGTACTTC.

This chain connects TRBV5-5 to TRBJ2-5; possible D gene TRBD2, 6 bases. Trimming removed 3 bases from V and 2 bases from J, with 14 bases in between. CDR3 length: 15 amino acids. In germline, CDR1 is SGHKS, CDR2 YYEKEE (reference sequence). The CDR3: CASSSGVLAQETQYF. In nucleotides, the CDR3 is TGTGCCAGCAGCTCGGGGGTGCTCGCACAAGAGACCCAGTACTTC.

This clonotype was counted only a few times. The rearrangement uses TRBV9 and TRBJ1-1; the D gene is possibly TRBD1 (6 bases). There are 14 residues in the CDR3. Germline V CDR1 and CDR2: SGDLS, YYNGEE. Trimming took 4 bases from V and 4 from J, leaving 14 bases between them. In nucleotides, the CDR3 is TGTGCCAGCAGCCAGGGGAGCAGACCCACTGAAGCTTTCTTT. This sequence encodes CASSQGSRPTEAFF. The full variable domain, with the rest looked up from reference TRBV9 and TRBJ1-1, is DSGVTQTPKHLITATGQRVTLRCSPRSGDLSVYWYQQSLDQGLQFLIQYYNGEERAKGNILERFSAQQFPDLHSELNLSSLELGDSALYFCASSQGSRPTEAFFGQGTRLTVV.

The J gene is TRBJ1-1, the V gene TRBV6-5, with TRBD1 matching 7 bases. V shed 4 bases and J 2 bases; nucleotides not matched to a gene: 10. The CDR3 sequence is 16 residues long. The V gene's germline CDR1 is MNHEY and CDR2 SVGAGI. For the CDR3, the DNA is TGTGCCAGCAGTTTGACCGGGACAGTTATTAACACTGAAGCTTTCTTT. Its translation: CASSLTGTVINTEAFF.

V usage is TRBV29-1 and J usage is TRBJ1-1, with a weak D call TRBD1 (5 bases). CDR3 length: 13 amino acids. CDR1 is SQVTM and CDR2 is ANQGSEA in the germline V gene. With 5 bases removed from V and 0 bases from J, the gap between germline ends came to 10 bases. The CDR3 nucleotides read TGCAGCGTTTCGGGACGGATGAACACTGAAGCTTTCTTT. This encodes CSVSGRMNTEAFF.

This clonotype occurred a few times. V gene TRBV5-1 combines with J gene TRBJ2-2; the match to TRBD2 covers 8 bases. Germline-derived CDR1 and CDR2 are SGHRS and YFSETQ. Unmatched junction bases numbered 11, after V lost 4 bases and J lost 6 bases. This CDR3 has 16 amino acids. CDR3 nucleotide sequence: TGCGCCAGCAGCCTACTGCAGCGGGAGAGTTCCGGGGAGCTGTTTTTT. The encoded protein is CASSLLQRESSGELFF.

This clonotype has more than one count but fewer than ten. CDR3 sequence: CASSIEGGSNQPQHF. Written as DNA, the CDR3 is TGTGCCAGTAGTATCGAGGGGGGAAGCAATCAGCCCCAGCATTTT. The genes are TRBV19 and TRBJ1-5, with D perhaps TRBD1 (6 bases). Germline V lookup: CDR1 LNHDA, CDR2 SQIVND (reference sequence). The CDR3 sequence is 15 residues long. The V end was cut by 3 bases, the J end by 1 base, with 10 bases between.

This clonotype was seen more than once but under ten times. The chain is built from TRBV3-1 and TRBJ2-7; possible D gene TRBD2, 7 bases. Between the trimmed V and J ends, which lost 5 bases and 4 bases, there was a span of 15 bases. CDR1 LGHDT and CDR2 YNNKEL come from the germline V gene (reference sequence). The CDR3 contains 14 residues. The CDR3 bases are TGTGCCAGCAGCTACGGCGGGGGACATTACGAGCAGTACTTC. Protein sequence: CASSYGGGHYEQYF.

This clonotype appeared a few times. As DNA, the CDR3 is TGTGCCAGCAGCTTCGGCGGGTATAATTCACCCCTCCACTTT. This translates into CASSFGGYNSPLHF. The chain has TRBV7-2 and TRBJ1-6, with D uncertain. The CDR3 consists of 14 residues. CDR1 is SGHTA, CDR2 FQGNSA, per germline. The V and J ends lost 3 bases and 4 bases respectively, with 7 bases between them.

This clonotype has only a few counts. This chain joins TRBV2 and TRBJ1-2; perhaps TRBD1 as D (5 bases). The length of the CDR3 is 12 residues. Germline loops: CDR1 SNHLY, CDR2 FYNNEI. The V and J ends lost 2 bases and 9 bases respectively, with 10 bases between them. CDR3 sequence: CASSEFPGSYTF. CDR3 in DNA: TGTGCCAGCAGTGAATTTCCAGGGAGCTACACCTTC.

The chain joins TRBV4-3 to TRBJ2-4; D possibly uses TRBD1 or TRBD2 (5 bases each). Germline lookup yields CDR1 LGHNA and CDR2 YSLEER. This CDR3 comprises 17 residues. Trimming pared 0 bases from V and 6 bases from J, leaving 18 bases between. CDR3 bases: TGCGCCAGCAGCCAAGACACAGCGACCGGGACGGGAAACATTCAGTACTTC. Protein sequence: CASSQDTATGTGNIQYF.

The gene calls are TRBV7-8 and TRBJ2-1, with 7 bases aligning to TRBD2. The CDR3 is made up of 16 amino acids. Germline CDR1 reads SGHVS; CDR2 reads FQNEAQ. V lost 5 bases and J lost 2; bases outside the gene matches: 9. In nucleotides, the CDR3 is TGTGCCAGCAGCCCGAGGGCGGGAGCCACCTACAATGAGCAGTTCTTC. Translating it yields CASSPRAGATYNEQFF.

This clonotype was counted between two and nine times. CDR3 coding DNA: TGCGCCAGCAGCTCGACGACCGGGGAGCTGTTTTTT. Translating gives CASSSTTGELFF. The genes are TRBV5-1 and TRBJ2-2; no clear D. Germline loops: CDR1 SGHRS, CDR2 YFSETQ. Trimming removed 3 bases from V and 5 bases from J, with 5 bases in between. This CDR3 contains 12 residues.

The chain combines TRBV29-1 with TRBJ2-1; D could derive from TRBD1 or TRBD2 (5 bases each). Trimming stripped 0 bases from V and 6 bases from J, with 18 bases between. This CDR3 region has 16 residues. The V gene's germline CDR1 is SQVTM and CDR2 ANQGSEA. The CDR3 nucleotides read TGCAGCGTTGAAGATCGGGGCATTTCTACGGGCAATGAGCAGTTCTTC. The encoded protein is CSVEDRGISTGNEQFF.

The rearrangement joins TRBV20-1 to TRBJ2-1; D is ambiguous. The germline V gene has CDR1 DFQATT and CDR2 SNEGSKA (reference sequence). The CDR3 loop spans 14 amino acids. V gave up 1 base and J gave up 0 bases, with 7 bases separating them. The CDR3: CSARGAISYNEQFF. DNA for the CDR3: TGCAGTGCTAGAGGGGCTATCTCCTACAATGAGCAGTTCTTC.

This clonotype turned up a few times. The V gene is TRBV6-2 or TRBV6-3, the J gene TRBJ2-7, with 9 bases fitting TRBD2. Looked up from germline, CDR1 is MNHEY and CDR2 is SVGEGT. The CDR3 contains 14 residues. Trimming cost V 7 bases and J 6 bases; bases outside gene matches: 10. The CDR3 sequence: CASKTRTSVGEQYF. In DNA, the CDR3 is TGTGCCAGCAAGACCAGGACTAGCGTGGGCGAGCAGTACTTC.

This sequence joins TRBV5-5 and TRBJ2-7, with D perhaps matching TRBD1 (5 bases). CDR1 is SGHKS and CDR2 is YYEKEE in the germline V gene (reference sequence). V gave up 3 bases and J gave up 0 bases, with 13 bases separating them. This CDR3 is built from 15 residues. The CDR3 coding sequence is TGTGCCAGCAGCTCTACGGTCAGGGCCTCCTACGAGCAGTACTTC. Protein sequence: CASSSTVRASYEQYF.

This clonotype has a handful of counts. CDR3 region: CSVRGTNEKLFF. The CDR3 DNA reads TGCAGCGTTCGGGGGACTAATGAAAAACTGTTTTTT. The chain employs TRBV29-1 and TRBJ1-4; perhaps TRBD1 as D (5 bases). This CDR3 has 12 residues. Germline lookup yields CDR1 SQVTM and CDR2 ANQGSEA. Trimming took 5 bases from V and 2 from J, leaving 6 bases between them.

V and J are TRBV6-5 and TRBJ2-4; 10 positions agree with TRBD1. The CDR3 is 16 residues long. Germline V gene sequence: CDR1 MNHEY, CDR2 SVGAGI. V trimming: 2 bases; J trimming: 8 bases; junction bases outside the gene matches: 9. The DNA of the CDR3 is TGTGCCAGCAGTTACACCTGGGGGGACAGGGGTGACATTCAGTACTTC. This codes for CASSYTWGDRGDIQYF.

V usage is TRBV3-1 and J usage is TRBJ1-1, with no clear D. CDR1 is LGHDT, CDR2 YNNKEL, per germline (reference sequence). CDR3 length: 15 amino acids. With 1 base removed from V and 1 base from J, the gap between germline ends came to 10 bases. CDR3 residues: CASSQATVANTEAFF. The CDR3 coding sequence is TGTGCCAGCAGCCAAGCGACGGTCGCGAACACTGAAGCTTTCTTT.

This clonotype was observed a few times. The gene calls are TRBV7-9 and TRBJ2-1; 7 bases are a match to TRBD1. V was pared by 5 bases and J by 0 bases, with 7 bases of the junction left unmatched. Germline CDR1 SEHNR, CDR2 FQNEAQ (reference sequence). The CDR3 extends over 16 amino acids. For the CDR3, the DNA is TGTGCCAGCAGCCCCCCGGGACAGTACTCCTACAATGAGCAGTTCTTC. Translation gives CASSPPGQYSYNEQFF.

CDR3 sequence reads: CASSPEKGAVVQETQYF. CDR3 sequence (DNA): TGTGCCAGCTCTCCAGAGAAGGGGGCGGTCGTACAAGAGACCCAGTACTTC. The chain has TRBV12-3 or TRBV12-4 and TRBJ2-5; 7 bases agree with TRBD1. This CDR3 contains 17 residues. After removal of 8 bases from V and 2 bases from J, the junction contained 17 bases not matched to a gene.

This chain joins TRBV19 and TRBJ1-1; D is unclear. V gave up 9 bases and J gave up 4 bases, with 9 bases separating them. The CDR3 has 11 residues. The germline V gene encodes CDR1 LNHDA and CDR2 SQIVND (reference sequence). As DNA, the CDR3 is TGTGCCAGCCGTAGAGCCACTGAAGCTTTCTTT. It is translated as CASRRATEAFF.